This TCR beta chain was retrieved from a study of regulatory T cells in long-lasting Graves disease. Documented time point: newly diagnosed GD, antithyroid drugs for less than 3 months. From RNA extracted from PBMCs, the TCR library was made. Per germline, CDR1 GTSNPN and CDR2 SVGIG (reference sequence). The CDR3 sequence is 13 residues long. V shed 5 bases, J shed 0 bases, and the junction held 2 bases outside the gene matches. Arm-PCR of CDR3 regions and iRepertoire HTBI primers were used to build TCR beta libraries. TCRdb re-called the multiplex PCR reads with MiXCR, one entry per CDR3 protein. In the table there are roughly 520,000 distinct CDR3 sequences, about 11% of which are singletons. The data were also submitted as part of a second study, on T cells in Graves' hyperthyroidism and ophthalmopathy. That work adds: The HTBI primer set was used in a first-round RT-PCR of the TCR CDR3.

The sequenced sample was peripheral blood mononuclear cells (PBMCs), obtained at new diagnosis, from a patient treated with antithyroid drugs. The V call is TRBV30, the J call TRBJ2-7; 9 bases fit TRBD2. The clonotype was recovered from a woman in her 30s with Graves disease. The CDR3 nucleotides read TGTGCCTGGTCGACTAGCGGCTCCTACGAGCAGTACTTC. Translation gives CAWSTSGSYEQYF.